Sequencing of this T cell receptor beta chain was carried out in a study of radiation and T cells in renal cell carcinoma. The assay was immunoSEQ multiplex PCR, and TCRdb's table has in-frame clones only and misses some. Of 120,000 or so clones in the sample, 81% were seen once. Time point defined: blood 2 weeks post-SBRT. Treatment of the sample: 15 Gy SBRT to primary tumor, nephrectomy 4 weeks later. Radiation-treated patients gave blood at baseline, week 2 and week 4. The patient's renal cell carcinoma had clear cell pathology. This clone has a handful of counts. Its antigen remains unknown. J was trimmed by 4 bases and V by 4 bases; bases with no gene match: 7. The germline gives CDR1 ENHRY, CDR2 SYGVKD. The length of the CDR3 is 15 residues. Study findings and constraints: No pretreatment tumor biopsies were available for baseline clonotypes. Top tumor clonotypes rose in blood 2 weeks post-radiation, then contracted.

The chain links TRBV10-3 to TRBJ1-5; TRBD1 agrees at 7 bases. The receptor comes from a woman aged 60 to 75 with renal cell carcinoma. Sequencing used blood, obtained from a patient whose treatment included radiotherapy and nephrectomy. CDR3 in DNA: TGTGCCATCAGTGGTACAGGGGACGGTAATCAGCCCCAGCATTTT. Protein sequence: CAISGTGDGNQPQHF.